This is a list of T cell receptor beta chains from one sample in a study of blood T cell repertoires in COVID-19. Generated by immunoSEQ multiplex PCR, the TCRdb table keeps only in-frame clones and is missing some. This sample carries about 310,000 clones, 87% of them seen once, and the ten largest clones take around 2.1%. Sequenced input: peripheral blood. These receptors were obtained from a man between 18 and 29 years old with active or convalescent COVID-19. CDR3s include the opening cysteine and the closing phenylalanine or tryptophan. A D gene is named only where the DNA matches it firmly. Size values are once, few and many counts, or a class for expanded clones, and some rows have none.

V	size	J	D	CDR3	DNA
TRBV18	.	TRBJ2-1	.	CASSPYSSRNEQFF	TGTGCCAGCTCACCATACTCGTCGCGGAATGAGCAGTTCTTC
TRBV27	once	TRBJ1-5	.	CASSINSGRNQPQHF	TGTGCCAGCAGTATCAATTCAGGGCGCAATCAGCCCCAGCATTTT
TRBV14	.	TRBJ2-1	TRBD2	CASSHIAGGPPNEQFF	TGTGCCAGCAGCCACATAGCGGGAGGGCCCCCCAATGAGCAGTTCTTC
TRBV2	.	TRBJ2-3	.	CASSEGGGAGDTQYF	TGTGCCAGCAGTGAAGGAGGGGGGGCAGGAGATACGCAGTATTTT
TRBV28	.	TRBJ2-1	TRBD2	CASSLGLAGFDPSYNEQFF	TGTGCCAGCAGTTTGGGACTAGCGGGATTCGACCCCTCCTACAATGAGCAGTTCTTC
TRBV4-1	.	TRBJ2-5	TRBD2	CASSHGLAAPRETQYF	TGCGCCAGCAGCCATGGACTAGCGGCCCCCAGGGAGACCCAGTACTTC
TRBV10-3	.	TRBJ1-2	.	CAISGVGGPYVYGYTF	TGTGCCATCAGTGGGGTAGGAGGACCCTATGTCTATGGCTACACCTTC
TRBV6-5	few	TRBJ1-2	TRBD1	CASSYRQGNYGYTF	TGTGCCAGCAGTTACCGACAGGGGAACTATGGCTACACCTTC
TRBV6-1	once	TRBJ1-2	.	CASSEEDFTYYGYTF	TGTGCCAGCAGTGAAGAAGACTTTACCTACTATGGCTACACCTTC
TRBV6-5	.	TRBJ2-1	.	CASSTSSNEQFF	TGTGCCAGCAGTACTAGCTCCAATGAGCAGTTCTTC
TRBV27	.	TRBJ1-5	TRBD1	CASSWTGGNQPQHF	TGTGCCAGCAGCTGGACAGGGGGAAATCAGCCCCAGCATTTT
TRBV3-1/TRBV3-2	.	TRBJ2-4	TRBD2	CASSQAAGLNIQYF	TGTGCCAGCAGCCAAGCAGCGGGACTCAACATTCAGTACTTC
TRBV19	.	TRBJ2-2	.	CASSELRGSEGELFF	TGTGCCAGTAGTGAGCTTCGGGGTTCTGAGGGGGAGCTGTTTTTT
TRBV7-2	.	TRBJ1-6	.	CASSRSGASSYNSPLHF	TGTGCCAGCAGCCGGTCAGGGGCCAGCTCCTATAATTCACCCCTCCACTTT
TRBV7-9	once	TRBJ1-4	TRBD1	CASRMGQDGNEKLFF	TGTGCCAGCAGGATGGGACAGGACGGTAATGAAAAACTGTTTTTT
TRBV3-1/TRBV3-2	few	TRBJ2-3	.	CASSRSTGVSTDTQYF	TGTGCCAGCAGCCGATCCACAGGAGTTAGCACAGATACGCAGTATTTT
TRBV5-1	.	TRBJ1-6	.	CASSLAGRGSPLHF	TGCGCCAGCAGCTTGGCCGGGCGGGGTTCACCCCTCCACTTT
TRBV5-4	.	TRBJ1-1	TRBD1	CASSDSGTGATEAFF	TGTGCCAGCAGCGATTCCGGGACAGGGGCCACTGAAGCTTTCTTT
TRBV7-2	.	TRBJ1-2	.	CASSFGTINYGYTF	TGTGCCAGCAGCTTTGGTACAATTAACTATGGCTACACCTTC
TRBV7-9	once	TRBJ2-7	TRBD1	CASSLTGWGTATYEQYF	TGTGCCAGCAGCTTAACCGGCTGGGGGACAGCCACCTACGAGCAGTACTTC
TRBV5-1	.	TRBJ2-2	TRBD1	CASSEPRTGTGELFF	TGCGCCAGCAGCGAACCAAGGACAGGGACCGGGGAGCTGTTTTTT
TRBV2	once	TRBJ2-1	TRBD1	CASSEALQGDNEQFF	TGTGCCAGCAGTGAAGCGTTGCAGGGGGACAATGAGCAGTTCTTC
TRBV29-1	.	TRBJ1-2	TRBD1	CSARTGVVVYTF	TGCAGCGCCAGGACAGGAGTGGTCGTCTACACCTTC
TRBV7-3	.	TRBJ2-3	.	CASSPRRAHTQYF	TGTGCCAGCAGCCCACGGAGGGCCCATACGCAGTATTTT
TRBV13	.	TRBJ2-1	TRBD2	CASSLHSGGKYNEQFF	TGTGCCAGCAGCCTACATAGCGGGGGGAAATACAATGAGCAGTTCTTC
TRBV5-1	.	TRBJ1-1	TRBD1	CASSLGTGGEAFF	TGCGCCAGCAGCTTAGGGACAGGGGGTGAAGCTTTCTTT